This T cell receptor (beta chain) emerged from a study of early T cells in non-severe SARS-CoV-2 infection. MiXCR was run by TCRdb on the 5' RACE reads, yielding one entry per CDR3 protein. The sample carries more than 50,000 distinct CDR3 sequences, roughly 5.3% recorded once. CDR1 is LGHNA and CDR2 is YSLEER in the germline V gene. The CDR3 sequence is 17 residues long. V was clipped by 4 bases and J by 1 base, with 17 bases between them. This clonotype was detected ten times or more. The TCR originated in an adult who was a healthcare worker with PCR-confirmed SARS-CoV-2 infection or an uninfected control (not recorded which). The sequencing input was whole blood. This chain links TRBV4-3 with TRBJ2-1, with a weak D call TRBD2 (7 bases). CDR3 amino acids: CASSPGEGQGSYNEQFF. The CDR3 nucleotides are TGCGCCAGCAGCCCGGGGGAGGGGCAGGGGTCCTACAATGAGCAGTTCTTC.